The entry that follows covers one T cell receptor beta chain sequence. Its antigen remains unknown. This CDR3 is 15 amino acids long. Germline V gives CDR1 GTSNPN, CDR2 SVGIG (reference sequence). Trimming cost V 6 bases and J 0 bases, with 15 bases left between them. Sequencing was preceded by expansion of antigen-specific CD4+ T cells with viral peptide pools in the ViraFEST assay. Following a roughly 10-day culture, CD4+ T cells were purified. Documented for the person is a PCR-confirmed SARS-CoV-2 infection occurring between March and December 2020. IL-2 at around 9.8 IU/ml and peptides at approximately 9.5 ug/ml were added to cultured PBMC, approximately 2.2 million per well. This record comes from a study of vaccination effects on CD4 cells after COVID-19. Overall study context: Two convalescent patients provided samples 16 days and one week prevaccination. The study's findings and limits: Post-vaccine spike-reactive clones in convalescents were mainly new vaccine-induced clones. After vaccination, at late timepoints, clones induced by infection and by vaccine contracted markedly.

Assay used: immunoSEQ multiplex PCR; TCRdb lists only in-frame clones, some missing. Of about 24,000 clones in the sample, 76% are singletons; the top ten hold roughly 15%. V and J are TRBV30 and TRBJ1-3; no definite D call. The sequence came from a human donor who had a prior SARS-CoV-2 infection. Sample: CD4+ T cells from PBMCs cultured with SARS-CoV-2 spike peptides, taken before COVID-19 vaccination. CDR3 residues: CACLPGWSSGNTIYF. CDR3 DNA sequence: TGTGCCTGCCTCCCCGGGTGGAGCTCTGGAAACACCATATATTTT.